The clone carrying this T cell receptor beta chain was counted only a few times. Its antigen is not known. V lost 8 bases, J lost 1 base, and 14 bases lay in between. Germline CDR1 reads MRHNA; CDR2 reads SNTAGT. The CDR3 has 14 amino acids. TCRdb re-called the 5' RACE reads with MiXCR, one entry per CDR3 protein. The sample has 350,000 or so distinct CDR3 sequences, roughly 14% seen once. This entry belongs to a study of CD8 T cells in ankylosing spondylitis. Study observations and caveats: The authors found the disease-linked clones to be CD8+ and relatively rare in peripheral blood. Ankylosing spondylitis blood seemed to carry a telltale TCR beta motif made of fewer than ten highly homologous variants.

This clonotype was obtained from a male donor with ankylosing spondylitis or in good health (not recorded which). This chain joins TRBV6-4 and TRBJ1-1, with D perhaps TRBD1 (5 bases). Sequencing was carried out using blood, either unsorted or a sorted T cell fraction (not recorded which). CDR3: CASSRGPGNTEAFF. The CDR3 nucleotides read TGTGCCAGCTCGAGGGGTCCGGGGAACACTGAAGCTTTCTTT.